Each of the 24 T cell receptor beta chains below was sequenced from the same sample in a study of PD-L1 blockade in urothelial cancer. Here immunoSEQ multiplex PCR was the method, and the copy in TCRdb shows in-frame clones only, minus some. Among about 80,000 clones listed, around 87% were seen once. Sequenced material: PBMCs, taken around atezolizumab (anti-PD-L1) treatment. Source of these receptors: a woman between 65 and 79 years old with urothelial cancer.

This clone was seen only once. This chain connects TRBV7-6 to TRBJ2-2; TRBD2 matches 12 bases. J was trimmed by 5 bases and V by 5 bases; bases with no gene match: 12. Germline V gives CDR1 SGHVS, CDR2 FNYEAQ. CDR3 length: 18 amino acids. The CDR3 here is CASSEYAGTSGSTGELFF. CDR3 coding DNA: TGTGCCAGCAGCGAATACGCCGGGACTAGCGGGTCGACCGGGGAGCTGTTTTTT.

The rearrangement joins TRBV5-1 to TRBJ2-3; D not certain. There are 13 residues in the CDR3. The V end was cut by 4 bases, the J end by 0 bases, with 6 bases between. The V gene's germline CDR1 is SGHRS and CDR2 YFSETQ. The chain's CDR3 is CASSSSSTDTQYF. As DNA, the CDR3 is TGCGCCAGCAGCAGTAGTAGCACAGATACGCAGTATTTT.

CDR3 loop: CASSLTVTAGTDTQYF. Here the CDR3 DNA reads TGTGCCAGCAGTTTAACCGTTACAGCTGGCACAGATACGCAGTATTTT. This rearrangement joins TRBV27 to TRBJ2-3; no definite D call. V lost 2 bases and J 1 base, leaving 13 bases between the germline ends. CDR1 and CDR2 from the germline V gene are MNHEY and SMNVEV (reference sequence). This CDR3 has 16 residues.

The genes are TRBV7-2 and TRBJ2-7; TRBD2 matches at 12 bases. Germline V gives CDR1 SGHTA, CDR2 FQGNSA. This CDR3 region has 14 residues. Trimming cost V 1 base and J 6 bases; bases outside gene matches: 1. The CDR3 reads CASSLVTSGSEQYF. The DNA of the CDR3 is TGTGCCAGCAGCTTAGTGACTAGCGGGAGCGAGCAGTACTTC.

The V call is TRBV2, the J call TRBJ2-5; maybe TRBD1 (5 bases). The CDR3 has 14 amino acids. CDR1 and CDR2 (germline): SNHLY, FYNNEI. V shed 3 bases and J shed 1 base, with 9 bases lying between them. This CDR3 is CASSETVRQETQYF. The CDR3 region has the DNA TGTGCCAGCAGTGAGACAGTCCGCCAAGAGACCCAGTACTTC.

The genes are TRBV27 and TRBJ2-7; 11 bases match TRBD1. Germline CDR1 and CDR2: MNHEY and SMNVEV (reference sequence). Trimming removed 5 bases from V and 3 bases from J; junction bases left unmatched: 9. The CDR3 runs 16 residues. The CDR3 loop is CASSPQRGTGGYEQYF. The CDR3 DNA follows: TGTGCCAGCAGTCCTCAACGAGGGACAGGGGGCTACGAGCAGTACTTC.

This chain uses TRBV5-1 with TRBJ2-5; 8 bases agree with TRBD2. Germline assignment: CDR1 SGHRS and CDR2 YFSETQ. The CDR3 extends over 15 amino acids. V shed 7 bases and J 5 bases; nucleotides not matched to a gene: 13. In DNA, the CDR3 is TGCGCCAGCTCTCGGACGGGGGGGCCAGGGGAGACCCAGTACTTC. This sequence encodes CASSRTGGPGETQYF. Full variable domain (outside the CDR3, taken from reference TRBV5-1 and TRBJ2-5): KAGVTQTPRYLIKTRGQQVTLSCSPISGHRSVSWYQQTPGQGLQFLFEYFSETQRNKGNFPGRFSGRQFSNSRSEMNVSTLELGDSALYLCASSRTGGPGETQYFGPGTRLLVL.

The chain recombines TRBV5-1 with TRBJ2-1; D may be TRBD2 (6 bases). The germline V gene has CDR1 SGHRS and CDR2 YFSETQ. The V end lost 2 bases, the J end lost 7 bases, and 22 bases lay between the germline ends. The CDR3 is 17 amino acids. The CDR3 here is CASSFVMGLSEGNEQFF. CDR3 sequence (DNA): TGCGCCAGCAGCTTCGTAATGGGTCTTTCGGAGGGGAATGAGCAGTTCTTC.

V and J are TRBV29-1 and TRBJ2-3; 11 nucleotides agree with TRBD2. The CDR3 loop spans 15 amino acids. V shed 3 bases, J shed 3 bases, and the junction held 5 bases outside the gene matches. From germline, CDR1 is SQVTM and CDR2 ANQGSEA. The CDR3 DNA reads TGCAGCGTTGACCGTAGCGGGAGGGGAACAGATACGCAGTATTTT. This translates into CSVDRSGRGTDTQYF.

The chain carries TRBV28 and TRBJ2-2, with 11 bases lining up with TRBD1. This CDR3 has 15 residues. Looked up from germline, CDR1 is MDHEN and CDR2 is SYDVKM. V lost 5 bases, J lost 5 bases, and 4 bases stayed unmatched. CDR3 DNA sequence: TGTGCCAGCAGTGCCGGGACAGGGGGTACCGGGGAGCTGTTTTTT. Translated: CASSAGTGGTGELFF. Drawing the rest from reference TRBV28 and TRBJ2-2, the complete variable domain is DVKVTQSSRYLVKRTGEKVFLECVQDMDHENMFWYRQDPGLGLRLIYFSYDVKMKEKGDIPEGYSVSREKKERFSLILESASTNQTSMYLCASSAGTGGTGELFFGEGSRLTVL.

This clone was seen once. CDR3 sequence: CASSASGTRIDTQYF. The DNA of the CDR3 is TGTGCCAGCAGCGCATCCGGGACTAGGATAGATACGCAGTATTTT. The chain combines TRBV9 with TRBJ2-3; 8 nucleotides align to TRBD2. The CDR3 runs to 15 residues. After removal of 3 bases from V and 5 bases from J, the junction contained 8 bases not matched to a gene. The V gene's germline CDR1 is SGDLS and CDR2 YYNGEE. The full variable domain, rest sourced from reference TRBV9 and TRBJ2-3, is DSGVTQTPKHLITATGQRVTLRCSPRSGDLSVYWYQQSLDQGLQFLIQYYNGEERAKGNILERFSAQQFPDLHSELNLSSLELGDSALYFCASSASGTRIDTQYFGPGTRLTVL.

The chain joins TRBV9 to TRBJ2-3, with 11 bases aligning to TRBD2. The trim removed 1 base at V and 5 bases at J, leaving 9 bases unmatched. CDR1 SGDLS and CDR2 YYNGEE come from the germline V gene. This CDR3 is 17 amino acids long. The CDR3 DNA reads TGTGCCAGCAGCGTACCGCTAGCGGGGGGCCAGGGAGATACGCAGTATTTT. It specifies CASSVPLAGGQGDTQYF. Supplemented by reference TRBV9 and TRBJ2-3, the full variable domain reads DSGVTQTPKHLITATGQRVTLRCSPRSGDLSVYWYQQSLDQGLQFLIQYYNGEERAKGNILERFSAQQFPDLHSELNLSSLELGDSALYFCASSVPLAGGQGDTQYFGPGTRLTVL.

This rearrangement joins TRBV5-1 to TRBJ2-7, with 7 positions matching TRBD2. The CDR3 sequence is 15 residues long. Germline-derived CDR1 and CDR2 are SGHRS and YFSETQ. After removal of 2 bases from V and 2 bases from J, the junction contained 7 bases not matched to a gene. CDR3 amino acids: CASSFPTAGPYEQYF. For the CDR3, the DNA is TGCGCCAGCAGCTTTCCCACAGCGGGGCCCTACGAGCAGTACTTC.

Here the CDR3 reads CASSNMGGRVREQYF. The CDR3 coding sequence is TGTGCCAGCAGCAATATGGGCGGGAGGGTTCGGGAGCAGTACTTC. The gene calls are TRBV11-2 and TRBJ2-7, with TRBD2 identical over 9 bases. J lost 7 bases, V lost 5 bases, and 12 bases had no gene match. This CDR3 region has 15 residues. Germline V lookup: CDR1 SGHAT, CDR2 FQNNGV.

The rearrangement joins TRBV6-1 to TRBJ1-2; D is perhaps TRBD1 (5 bases). Per germline, CDR1 MNHNS and CDR2 SASEGT. The CDR3 extends over 14 amino acids. V gave up 3 bases and J gave up 5 bases, with 13 bases separating them. CDR3 coding DNA: TGTGCCAGCAGTGATCATGGGGCGGGATATGGCTACACCTTC. Translating gives CASSDHGAGYGYTF.

V and J are TRBV15 and TRBJ2-1; 7 bases are a match to TRBD2. The V gene end was trimmed by 0 bases and the J gene end by 4 bases; junction bases not matched to a gene: 6. The CDR3 runs 16 residues. CDR1 and CDR2 from the germline V gene are LNHNV and YYDKDF (reference sequence). CDR3 nucleotides: TGTGCCACCAGCAGAGATTTGGGGACTACGTACAATGAGCAGTTCTTC. Amino acids: CATSRDLGTTYNEQFF.

The chain joins TRBV25-1 to TRBJ2-7, with TRBD1 identical over 7 bases. Germline V CDR1 and CDR2: MGHDK, SYGVNS. This CDR3 is built from 13 residues. V was pared by 6 bases and J by 2 bases, with 4 bases of the junction left unmatched. DNA for the CDR3: TGTGCCAGCAGGTTGACAGGGACCTACGAGCAGTACTTC. Translation: CASRLTGTYEQYF.

The chain combines TRBV4-1 with TRBJ2-7; TRBD1 is a possible D gene (5 bases). The CDR3 runs 13 residues. V was trimmed by 1 base and J by 6 bases, leaving 10 bases between them. Germline CDR1 reads MGHRA; CDR2 reads YSYEKL. CDR3 in amino acids: CASSQVLGLEQYF. Written as DNA, the CDR3 is TGCGCCAGCAGCCAAGTATTGGGGCTCGAGCAGTACTTC.

The chain employs TRBV27 and TRBJ2-7; a weak D match, TRBD2 (5 bases). The germline V and J ends were trimmed by 2 bases and 0 bases, with 8 bases remaining between them. This CDR3 is 14 amino acids long. The germline CDR1 and CDR2 sequences are MNHEY and SMNVEV (reference sequence). The CDR3 DNA reads as TGTGCCAGCAGTTTACGCGGGTTCTCCTACGAGCAGTACTTC. Translation gives CASSLRGFSYEQYF.

V is TRBV29-1 and J is TRBJ2-1; maybe TRBD1 (6 bases). The germline V gene has CDR1 SQVTM and CDR2 ANQGSEA. The CDR3 is 14 amino acids. Trimming removed 3 bases at V and 8 bases at J, with 17 bases between. The DNA of the CDR3 is TGCAGCGTTGATGGACAGCGCGGTCTGGATGAGCAGTTCTTC. It translates to CSVDGQRGLDEQFF.

This clone was detected a few times. The V gene is TRBV28, the J gene TRBJ2-7, with 11 bases matching TRBD1. Germline-derived CDR1 and CDR2 are MDHEN and SYDVKM. The V gene end was trimmed by 6 bases and the J gene end by 4 bases; junction bases not matched to a gene: 11. The CDR3 runs to 16 residues. The CDR3 DNA is TGTGCCAGCAGATCCAGTGAGGGACAGGGGGGGTACGAGCAGTACTTC. Its translation: CASRSSEGQGGYEQYF.

This clone has only a few counts. V is TRBV11-3 and J is TRBJ2-2; D remains ambiguous. The germline V gene encodes CDR1 SGHNT and CDR2 YENEEA. This CDR3 spans 12 amino acids. The ends were cut back, 7 bases at V and 7 bases at J, with 10 bases in the middle. CDR3 DNA: TGTGCCAGCACCGACTGGCACGGGGAGCTGTTTTTT. It encodes CASTDWHGELFF. Combining the CDR3 with reference TRBV11-3 and TRBJ2-2 gives the whole variable domain EAGVVQSPRYKIIEKKQPVAFWCNPISGHNTLYWYLQNLGQGPELLIRYENEEAVDDSQLPKDRFSAERLKGVDSTLKIQPAELGDSAVYLCASTDWHGELFFGEGSRLTVL.

J is TRBJ1-6 and V is TRBV9; TRBD1 might be the D (6 bases). This CDR3 comprises 16 residues. Trimming took off 0 bases at V and 3 bases at J, with 10 bases between the two ends. Germline V gene sequence: CDR1 SGDLS, CDR2 YYNGEE. In DNA, the CDR3 is TGTGCCAGCAGCGTAGCTCCGGACAGCTATAATTCACCCCTCCACTTT. Protein: CASSVAPDSYNSPLHF.

This chain uses TRBV28 with TRBJ2-6; TRBD1 matches 9 bases. The V gene's germline CDR1 is MDHEN and CDR2 SYDVKM. With V trimmed by 8 bases and J by 0 bases, 8 bases remained unmatched. The CDR3 totals 17 residues. CDR3 nucleotide sequence: TGTGCCAGCGGAACAGGGGGCGCAACCTCTGGGGCCAACGTCCTGACTTTC. Its protein is CASGTGGATSGANVLTF.